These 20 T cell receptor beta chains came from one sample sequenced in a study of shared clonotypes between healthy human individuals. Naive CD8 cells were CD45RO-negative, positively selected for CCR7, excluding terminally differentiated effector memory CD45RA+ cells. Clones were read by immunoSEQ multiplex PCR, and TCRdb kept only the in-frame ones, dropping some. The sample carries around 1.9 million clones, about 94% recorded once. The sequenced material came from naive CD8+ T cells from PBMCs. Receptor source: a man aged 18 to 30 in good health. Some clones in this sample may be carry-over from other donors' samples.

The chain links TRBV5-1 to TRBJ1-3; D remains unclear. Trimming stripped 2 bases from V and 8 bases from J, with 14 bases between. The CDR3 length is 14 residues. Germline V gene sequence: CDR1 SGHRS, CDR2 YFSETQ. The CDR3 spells CASSFFGPGDTIYF. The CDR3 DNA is TGCGCCAGCAGCTTTTTTGGGCCCGGGGACACCATATATTTT. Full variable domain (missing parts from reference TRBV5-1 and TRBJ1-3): KAGVTQTPRYLIKTRGQQVTLSCSPISGHRSVSWYQQTPGQGLQFLFEYFSETQRNKGNFPGRFSGRQFSNSRSEMNVSTLELGDSALYLCASSFFGPGDTIYFGEGSWLTVV.

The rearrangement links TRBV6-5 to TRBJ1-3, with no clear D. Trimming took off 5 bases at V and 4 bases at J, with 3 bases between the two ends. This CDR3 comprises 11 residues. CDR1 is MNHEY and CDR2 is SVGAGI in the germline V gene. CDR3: CASSQGNTIYF. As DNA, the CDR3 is TGTGCCAGCAGTCAGGGAAACACCATATATTTT.

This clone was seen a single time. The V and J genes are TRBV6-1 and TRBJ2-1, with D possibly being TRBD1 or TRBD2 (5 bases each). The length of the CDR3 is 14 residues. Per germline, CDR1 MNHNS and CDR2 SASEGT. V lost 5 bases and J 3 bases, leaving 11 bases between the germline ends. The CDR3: CASSIRGGYNEQFF. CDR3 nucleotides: TGTGCCAGCAGTATACGGGGCGGCTACAATGAGCAGTTCTTC.

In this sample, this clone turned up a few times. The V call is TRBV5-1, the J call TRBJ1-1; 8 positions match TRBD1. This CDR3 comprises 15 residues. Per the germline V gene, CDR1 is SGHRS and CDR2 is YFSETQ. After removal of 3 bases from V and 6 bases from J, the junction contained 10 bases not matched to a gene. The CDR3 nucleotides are TGCGCCAGCAGCTCCTTGGACAGGGAAGGCGCTGAAGCTTTCTTT. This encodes CASSSLDREGAEAFF. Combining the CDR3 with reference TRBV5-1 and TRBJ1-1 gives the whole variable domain KAGVTQTPRYLIKTRGQQVTLSCSPISGHRSVSWYQQTPGQGLQFLFEYFSETQRNKGNFPGRFSGRQFSNSRSEMNVSTLELGDSALYLCASSSLDREGAEAFFGQGTRLTVV.

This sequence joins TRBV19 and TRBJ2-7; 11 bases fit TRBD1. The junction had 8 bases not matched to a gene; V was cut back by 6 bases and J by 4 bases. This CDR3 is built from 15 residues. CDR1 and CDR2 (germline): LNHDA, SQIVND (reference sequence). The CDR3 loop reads CASRTRDRGTYEQYF. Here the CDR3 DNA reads TGTGCCAGTAGGACCCGGGACAGGGGGACTTACGAGCAGTACTTC.

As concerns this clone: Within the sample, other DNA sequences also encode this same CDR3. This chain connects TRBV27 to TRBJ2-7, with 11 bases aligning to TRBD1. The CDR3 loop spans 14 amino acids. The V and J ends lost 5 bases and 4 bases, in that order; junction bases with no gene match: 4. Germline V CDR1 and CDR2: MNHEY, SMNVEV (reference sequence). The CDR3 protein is CASSPGTGGYEQYF. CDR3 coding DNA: TGTGCCAGCAGTCCCGGGACAGGGGGATACGAGCAGTACTTC.

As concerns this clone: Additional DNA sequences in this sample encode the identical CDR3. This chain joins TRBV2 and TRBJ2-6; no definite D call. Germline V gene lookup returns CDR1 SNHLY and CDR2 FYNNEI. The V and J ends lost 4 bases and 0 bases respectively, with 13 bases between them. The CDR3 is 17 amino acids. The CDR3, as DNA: TGTGCCAGCAGTGTCCGAGACCGATACTCTGGGGCCAACGTCCTGACTTTC. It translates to CASSVRDRYSGANVLTF.

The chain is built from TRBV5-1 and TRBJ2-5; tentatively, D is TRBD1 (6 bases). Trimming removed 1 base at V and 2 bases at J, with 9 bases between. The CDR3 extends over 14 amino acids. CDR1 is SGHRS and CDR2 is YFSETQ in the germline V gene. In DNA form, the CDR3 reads TGCGCCAGCAGCTTGAGGGGGTATCAAGAGACCCAGTACTTC. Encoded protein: CASSLRGYQETQYF.

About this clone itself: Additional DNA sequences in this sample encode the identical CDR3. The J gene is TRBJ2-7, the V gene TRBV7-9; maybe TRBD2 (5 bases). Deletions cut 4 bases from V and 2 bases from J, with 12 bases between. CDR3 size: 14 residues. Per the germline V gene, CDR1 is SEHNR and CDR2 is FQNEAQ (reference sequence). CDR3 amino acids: CASSSPGVPYEQYF. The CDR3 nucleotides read TGTGCCAGCAGCTCCCCCGGGGTTCCCTACGAGCAGTACTTC.

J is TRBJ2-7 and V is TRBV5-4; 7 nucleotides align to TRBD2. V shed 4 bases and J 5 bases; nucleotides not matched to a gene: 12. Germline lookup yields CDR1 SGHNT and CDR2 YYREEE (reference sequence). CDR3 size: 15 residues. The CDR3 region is CASSPMGGSIHEQYF. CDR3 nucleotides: TGTGCCAGCAGCCCGATGGGCGGGAGTATCCACGAGCAGTACTTC.

The CDR3 nucleotides are TGTGCCAGTAGGCCAGTGGGGGGCGAGCAGTACTTC. Translation: CASRPVGGEQYF. This sequence joins TRBV19 and TRBJ2-7, with D possibly matching TRBD2 (6 bases). Germline V gene data show CDR1 as LNHDA and CDR2 as SQIVND (reference sequence). Trimming removed 6 bases at V and 6 bases at J, with 12 bases between. This CDR3 comprises 12 residues. Variable domain in full (rest from reference TRBV19 and TRBJ2-7): DGGITQSPKYLFRKEGQNVTLSCEQNLNHDAMYWYRQDPGQGLRLIYYSQIVNDFQKGDIAEGYSVSREKKESFPLTVTSAQKNPTAFYLCASRPVGGEQYFGPGTRLTVT.

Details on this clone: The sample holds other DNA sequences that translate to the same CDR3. This CDR3 reads CASSLVDTEAFF. DNA for the CDR3: TGTGCCAGCAGCCTGGTCGACACTGAAGCTTTCTTT. J is TRBJ1-1 and V is TRBV5-4; D not resolved. Germline V gene lookup returns CDR1 SGHNT and CDR2 YYREEE (reference sequence). V lost 4 bases to trimming and J lost 3 bases, with 7 bases between them. CDR3 length: 12 amino acids.

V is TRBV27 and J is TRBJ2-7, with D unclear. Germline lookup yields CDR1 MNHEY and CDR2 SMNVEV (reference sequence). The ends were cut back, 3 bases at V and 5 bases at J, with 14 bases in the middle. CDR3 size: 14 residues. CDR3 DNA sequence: TGTGCCAGCAGTTTTCTGGTCGGACGGGACGAGCAGTACTTC. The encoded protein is CASSFLVGRDEQYF.

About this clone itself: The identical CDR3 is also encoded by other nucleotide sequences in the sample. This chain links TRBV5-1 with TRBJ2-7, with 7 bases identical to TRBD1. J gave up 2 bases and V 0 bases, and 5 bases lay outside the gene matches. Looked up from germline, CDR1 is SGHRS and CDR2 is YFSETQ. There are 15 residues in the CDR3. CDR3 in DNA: TGCGCCAGCAGCTTGGACAGGGGAAGTCCCTACGAGCAGTACTTC. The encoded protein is CASSLDRGSPYEQYF.

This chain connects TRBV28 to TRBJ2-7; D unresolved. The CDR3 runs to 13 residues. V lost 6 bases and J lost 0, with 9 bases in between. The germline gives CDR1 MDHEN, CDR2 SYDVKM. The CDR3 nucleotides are TGTGCCAGCAGCACGACGATCTCCTACGAGCAGTACTTC. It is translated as CASSTTISYEQYF.

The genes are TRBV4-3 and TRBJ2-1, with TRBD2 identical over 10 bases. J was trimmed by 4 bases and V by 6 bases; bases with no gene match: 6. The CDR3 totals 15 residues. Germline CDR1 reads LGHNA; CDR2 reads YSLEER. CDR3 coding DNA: TGCGCCAGCAGACCCGGACTAGCGGTATACAATGAGCAGTTCTTC. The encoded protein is CASRPGLAVYNEQFF.

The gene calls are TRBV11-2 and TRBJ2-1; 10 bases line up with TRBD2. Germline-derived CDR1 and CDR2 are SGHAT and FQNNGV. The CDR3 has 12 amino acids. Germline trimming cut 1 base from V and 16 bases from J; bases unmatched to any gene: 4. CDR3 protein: CASSLASSGSFF. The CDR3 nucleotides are TGTGCCAGCAGCTTAGCCTCTAGCGGGAGCTTCTTC.

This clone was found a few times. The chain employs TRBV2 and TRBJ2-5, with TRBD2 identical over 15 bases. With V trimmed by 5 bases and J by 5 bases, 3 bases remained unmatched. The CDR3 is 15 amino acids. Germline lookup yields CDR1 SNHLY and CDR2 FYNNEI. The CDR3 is CASSPGTSGRETQYF. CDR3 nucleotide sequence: TGTGCCAGCAGTCCCGGGACTAGCGGGAGGGAGACCCAGTACTTC.

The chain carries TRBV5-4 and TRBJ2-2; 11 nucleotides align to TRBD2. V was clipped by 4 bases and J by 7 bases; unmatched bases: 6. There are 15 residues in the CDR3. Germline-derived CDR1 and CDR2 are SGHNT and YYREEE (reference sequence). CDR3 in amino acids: CASSPGTSGLGELFF. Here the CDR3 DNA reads TGTGCCAGCAGCCCAGGGACTAGCGGACTCGGGGAGCTGTTTTTT. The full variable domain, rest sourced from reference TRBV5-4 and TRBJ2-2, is ETGVTQSPTHLIKTRGQQVTLRCSSQSGHNTVSWYQQALGQGPQFIFQYYREEENGRGNFPPRFSGLQFPNYSSELNVNALELDDSALYLCASSPGTSGLGELFFGEGSRLTVL.

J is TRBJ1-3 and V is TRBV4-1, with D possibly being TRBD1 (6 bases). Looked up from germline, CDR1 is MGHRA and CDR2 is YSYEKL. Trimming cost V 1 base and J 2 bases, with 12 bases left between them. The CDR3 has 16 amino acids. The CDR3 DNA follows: TGCGCCAGCAGCCAAGTACACAGGGTGGCTGGAAACACCATATATTTT. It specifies CASSQVHRVAGNTIYF.